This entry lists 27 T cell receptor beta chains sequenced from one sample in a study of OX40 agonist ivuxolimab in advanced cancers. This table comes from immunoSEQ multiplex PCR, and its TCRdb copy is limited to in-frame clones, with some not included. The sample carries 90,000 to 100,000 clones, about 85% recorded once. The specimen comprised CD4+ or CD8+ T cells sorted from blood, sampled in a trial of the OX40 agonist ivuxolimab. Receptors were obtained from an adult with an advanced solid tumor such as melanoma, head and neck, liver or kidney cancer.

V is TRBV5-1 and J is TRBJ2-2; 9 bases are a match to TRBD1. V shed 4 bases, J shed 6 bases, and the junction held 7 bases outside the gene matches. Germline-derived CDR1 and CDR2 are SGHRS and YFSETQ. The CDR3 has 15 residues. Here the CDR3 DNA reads TGCGCCAGCAGCCACAGGGGGCCCCCCCCCGGGGAGCTGTTTTTT. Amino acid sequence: CASSHRGPPPGELFF.

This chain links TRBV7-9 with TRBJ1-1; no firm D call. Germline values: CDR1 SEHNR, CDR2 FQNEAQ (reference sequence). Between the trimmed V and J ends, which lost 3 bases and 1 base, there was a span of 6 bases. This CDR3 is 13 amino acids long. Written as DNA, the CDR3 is TGTGCCAGCAGCTTGGGGTCGAACACTGAAGCTTTCTTT. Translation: CASSLGSNTEAFF.

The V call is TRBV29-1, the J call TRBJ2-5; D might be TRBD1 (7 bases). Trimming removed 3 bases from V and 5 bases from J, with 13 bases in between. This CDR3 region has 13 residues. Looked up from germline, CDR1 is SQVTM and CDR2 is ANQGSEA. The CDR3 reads CSVDRGEFETQYF. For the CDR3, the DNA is TGCAGCGTTGACAGGGGGGAATTTGAGACCCAGTACTTC.

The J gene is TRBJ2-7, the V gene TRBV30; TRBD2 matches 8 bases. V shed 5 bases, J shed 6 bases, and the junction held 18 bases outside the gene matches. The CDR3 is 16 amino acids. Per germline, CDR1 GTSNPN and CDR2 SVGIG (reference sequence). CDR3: CAWGRATGGRRGEQYF. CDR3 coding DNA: TGTGCCTGGGGACGAGCGACGGGAGGGCGAAGAGGCGAGCAGTACTTC.

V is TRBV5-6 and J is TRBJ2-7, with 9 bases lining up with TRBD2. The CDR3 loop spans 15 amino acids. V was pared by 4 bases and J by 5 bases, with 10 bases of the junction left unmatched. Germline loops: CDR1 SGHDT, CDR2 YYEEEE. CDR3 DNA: TGTGCCAGCAGCCTCCCCGGGACTAGCAACCACGAGCAGTACTTC. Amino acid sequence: CASSLPGTSNHEQYF. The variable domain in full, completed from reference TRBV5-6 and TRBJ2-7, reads DAGVTQSPTHLIKTRGQQVTLRCSPKSGHDTVSWYQQALGQGPQFIFQYYEEEERQRGNFPDRFSGHQFPNYSSELNVNALLLGDSALYLCASSLPGTSNHEQYFGPGTRLTVT.

CDR3: CASSALAGGVYEQYF. Here the CDR3 DNA reads TGCGCCAGCAGCGCCCTAGCGGGAGGAGTTTACGAGCAGTACTTC. The rearrangement uses TRBV5-1 and TRBJ2-7; 11 bases are a match to TRBD2. The CDR3 length is 15 residues. Germline V gene sequence: CDR1 SGHRS, CDR2 YFSETQ. Losses at the gene ends were 4 bases for V and 4 bases for J; bases not matched to a gene: 7.

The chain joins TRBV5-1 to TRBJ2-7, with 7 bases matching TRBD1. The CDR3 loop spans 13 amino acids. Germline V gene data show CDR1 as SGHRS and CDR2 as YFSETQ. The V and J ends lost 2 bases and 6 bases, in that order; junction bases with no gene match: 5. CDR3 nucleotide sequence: TGCGCCAGCAGCTTCGACAGGGAAGGCGAGCAGTACTTC. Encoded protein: CASSFDREGEQYF.

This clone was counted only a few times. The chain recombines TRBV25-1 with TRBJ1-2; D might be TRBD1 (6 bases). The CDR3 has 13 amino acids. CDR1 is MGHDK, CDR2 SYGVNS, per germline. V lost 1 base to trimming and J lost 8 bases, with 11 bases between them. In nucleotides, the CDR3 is TGTGCCAGCAGTGAATTCAGGGGCGGCGGCTACACCTTC. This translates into CASSEFRGGGYTF.

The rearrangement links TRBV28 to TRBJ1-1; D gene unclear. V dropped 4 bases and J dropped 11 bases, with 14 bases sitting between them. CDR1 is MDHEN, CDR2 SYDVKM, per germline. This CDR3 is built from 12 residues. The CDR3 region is CASSSPARSAFF. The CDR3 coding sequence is TGTGCCAGCAGTTCCCCCGCCCGCTCGGCTTTCTTT.

In nucleotides, the CDR3 is TGTGCCAGCAAAAGGGACTATAGCACAGATACGCAGTATTTT. It translates to CASKRDYSTDTQYF. V gene TRBV2 combines with J gene TRBJ2-3; 7 bases agree with TRBD2. The V and J ends lost 7 bases and 0 bases, in that order; junction bases with no gene match: 4. The germline gives CDR1 SNHLY, CDR2 FYNNEI. The CDR3 has 14 residues.

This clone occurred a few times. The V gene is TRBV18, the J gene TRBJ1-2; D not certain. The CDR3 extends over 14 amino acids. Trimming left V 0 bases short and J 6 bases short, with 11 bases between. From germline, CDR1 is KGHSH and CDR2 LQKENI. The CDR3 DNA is TGTGCCAGCTCACCACCGTCTGGGGTGGATGGCTACACCTTC. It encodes CASSPPSGVDGYTF.

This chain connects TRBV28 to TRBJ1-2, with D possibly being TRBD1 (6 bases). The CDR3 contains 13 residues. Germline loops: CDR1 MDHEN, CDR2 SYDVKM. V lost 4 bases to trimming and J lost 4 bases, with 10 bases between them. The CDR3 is CASSSTGTYGYTF. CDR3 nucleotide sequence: TGTGCCAGCAGTTCGACAGGAACCTATGGCTACACCTTC.

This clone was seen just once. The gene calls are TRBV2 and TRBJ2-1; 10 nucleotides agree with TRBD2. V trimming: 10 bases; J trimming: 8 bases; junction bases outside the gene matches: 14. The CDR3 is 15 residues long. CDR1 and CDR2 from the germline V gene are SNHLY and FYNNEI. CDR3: CANGGLAVGGDEQFF. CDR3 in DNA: TGTGCCAACGGCGGACTAGCGGTGGGGGGGGATGAGCAGTTCTTC.

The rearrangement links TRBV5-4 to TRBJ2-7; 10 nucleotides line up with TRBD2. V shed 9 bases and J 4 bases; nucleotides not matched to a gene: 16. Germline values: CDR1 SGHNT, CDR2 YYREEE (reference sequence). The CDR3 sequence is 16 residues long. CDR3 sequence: CATEGLAGEGLYEQYV. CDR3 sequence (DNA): TGTGCCACGGAGGGGCTAGCGGGAGAGGGGCTGTACGAGCAGTACGTC.

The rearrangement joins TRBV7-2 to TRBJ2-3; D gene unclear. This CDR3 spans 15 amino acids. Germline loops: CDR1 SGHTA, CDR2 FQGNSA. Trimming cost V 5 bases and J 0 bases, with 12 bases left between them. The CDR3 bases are TGTGCCAGCAGCCCAACCATGTCTAGCACAGATACGCAGTATTTT. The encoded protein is CASSPTMSSTDTQYF.

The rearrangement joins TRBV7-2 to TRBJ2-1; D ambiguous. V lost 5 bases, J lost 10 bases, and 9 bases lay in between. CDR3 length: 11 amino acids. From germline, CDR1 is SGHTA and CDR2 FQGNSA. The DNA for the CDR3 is TGTGCCAGCAGCATAGAAACGGAGCAGTTCTTC. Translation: CASSIETEQFF.

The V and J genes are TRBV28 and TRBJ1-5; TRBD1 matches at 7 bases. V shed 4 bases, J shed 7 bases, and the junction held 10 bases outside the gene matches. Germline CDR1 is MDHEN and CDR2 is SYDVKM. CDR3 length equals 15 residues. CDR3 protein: CASSYSSGGGQPQHF. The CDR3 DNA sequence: TGTGCCAGCAGTTATTCATCAGGGGGGGGGCAGCCCCAGCATTTT.

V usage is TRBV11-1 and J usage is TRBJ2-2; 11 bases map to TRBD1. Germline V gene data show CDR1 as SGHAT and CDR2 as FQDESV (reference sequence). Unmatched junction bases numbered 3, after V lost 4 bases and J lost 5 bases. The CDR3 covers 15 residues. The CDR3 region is CASSSGTGGTGELFF. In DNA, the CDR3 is TGTGCCAGCAGCTCCGGGACAGGGGGAACCGGGGAGCTGTTTTTT.

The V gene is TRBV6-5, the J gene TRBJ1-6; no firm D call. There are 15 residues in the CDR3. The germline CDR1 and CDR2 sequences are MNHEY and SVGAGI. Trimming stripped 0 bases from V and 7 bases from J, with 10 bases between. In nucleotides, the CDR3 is TGTGCCAGCAGTTACTCCTCAGGCACCAATTCACCCCTCCACTTT. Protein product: CASSYSSGTNSPLHF.

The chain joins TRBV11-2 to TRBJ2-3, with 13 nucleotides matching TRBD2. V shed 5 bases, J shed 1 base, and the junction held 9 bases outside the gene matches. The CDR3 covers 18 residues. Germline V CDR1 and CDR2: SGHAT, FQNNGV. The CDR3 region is CASSPWTSGRRGTDTQYF. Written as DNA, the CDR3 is TGTGCCAGCAGCCCGTGGACTAGCGGGAGACGAGGCACAGATACGCAGTATTTT. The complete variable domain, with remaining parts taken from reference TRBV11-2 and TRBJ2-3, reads EAGVAQSPRYKIIEKRQSVAFWCNPISGHATLYWYQQILGQGPKLLIQFQNNGVVDDSQLPKDRFSAERLKGVDSTLKIQPAKLEDSAVYLCASSPWTSGRRGTDTQYFGPGTRLTVL.

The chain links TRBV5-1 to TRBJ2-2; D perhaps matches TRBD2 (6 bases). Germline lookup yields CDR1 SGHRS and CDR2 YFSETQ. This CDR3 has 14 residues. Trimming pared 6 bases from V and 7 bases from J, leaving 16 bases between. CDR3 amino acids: CASTWGENHGELFF. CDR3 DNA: TGCGCCAGCACCTGGGGGGAGAACCACGGGGAGCTGTTTTTT.

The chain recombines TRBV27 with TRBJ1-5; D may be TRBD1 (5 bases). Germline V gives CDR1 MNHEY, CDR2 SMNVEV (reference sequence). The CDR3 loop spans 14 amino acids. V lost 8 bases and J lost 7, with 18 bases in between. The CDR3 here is CASPGGVEGQPQHF. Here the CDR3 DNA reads TGTGCCAGCCCCGGGGGGGTAGAAGGACAGCCCCAGCATTTT.

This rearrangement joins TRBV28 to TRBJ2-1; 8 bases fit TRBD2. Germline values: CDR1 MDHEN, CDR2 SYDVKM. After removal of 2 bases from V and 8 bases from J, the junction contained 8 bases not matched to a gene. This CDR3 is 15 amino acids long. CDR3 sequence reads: CASSLTVAGFYEQFF. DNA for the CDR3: TGTGCCAGCAGTTTAACGGTAGCGGGATTTTATGAGCAGTTCTTC.

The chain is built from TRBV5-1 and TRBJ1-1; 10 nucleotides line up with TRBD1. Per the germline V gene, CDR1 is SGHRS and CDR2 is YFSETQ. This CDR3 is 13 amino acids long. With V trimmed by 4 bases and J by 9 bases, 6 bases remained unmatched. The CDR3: CASSRDRGPQAFF. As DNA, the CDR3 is TGCGCCAGCAGCCGGGACAGGGGCCCTCAAGCTTTCTTT.

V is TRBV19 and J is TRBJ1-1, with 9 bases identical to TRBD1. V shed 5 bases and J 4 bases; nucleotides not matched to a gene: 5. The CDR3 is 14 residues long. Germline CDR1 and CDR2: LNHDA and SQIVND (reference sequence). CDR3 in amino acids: CASSSGQGSTEAFF. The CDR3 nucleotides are TGTGCCAGTAGTTCCGGACAGGGGTCCACTGAAGCTTTCTTT.

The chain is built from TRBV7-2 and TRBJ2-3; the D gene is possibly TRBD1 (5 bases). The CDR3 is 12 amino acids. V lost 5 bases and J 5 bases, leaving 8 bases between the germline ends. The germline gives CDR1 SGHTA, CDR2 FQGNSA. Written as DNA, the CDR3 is TGTGCCAGCAGCCCAGGGAAAGATACGCAGTATTTT. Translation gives CASSPGKDTQYF.

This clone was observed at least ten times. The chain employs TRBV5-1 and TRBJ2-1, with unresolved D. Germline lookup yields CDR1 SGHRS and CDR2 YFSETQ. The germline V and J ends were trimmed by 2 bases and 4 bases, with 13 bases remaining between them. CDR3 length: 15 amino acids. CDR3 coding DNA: TGCGCCAGCAGCTTTTTGGGGATGGATTACAATGAGCAGTTCTTC. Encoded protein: CASSFLGMDYNEQFF. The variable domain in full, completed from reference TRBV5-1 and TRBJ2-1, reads KAGVTQTPRYLIKTRGQQVTLSCSPISGHRSVSWYQQTPGQGLQFLFEYFSETQRNKGNFPGRFSGRQFSNSRSEMNVSTLELGDSALYLCASSFLGMDYNEQFFGPGTRLTVL.